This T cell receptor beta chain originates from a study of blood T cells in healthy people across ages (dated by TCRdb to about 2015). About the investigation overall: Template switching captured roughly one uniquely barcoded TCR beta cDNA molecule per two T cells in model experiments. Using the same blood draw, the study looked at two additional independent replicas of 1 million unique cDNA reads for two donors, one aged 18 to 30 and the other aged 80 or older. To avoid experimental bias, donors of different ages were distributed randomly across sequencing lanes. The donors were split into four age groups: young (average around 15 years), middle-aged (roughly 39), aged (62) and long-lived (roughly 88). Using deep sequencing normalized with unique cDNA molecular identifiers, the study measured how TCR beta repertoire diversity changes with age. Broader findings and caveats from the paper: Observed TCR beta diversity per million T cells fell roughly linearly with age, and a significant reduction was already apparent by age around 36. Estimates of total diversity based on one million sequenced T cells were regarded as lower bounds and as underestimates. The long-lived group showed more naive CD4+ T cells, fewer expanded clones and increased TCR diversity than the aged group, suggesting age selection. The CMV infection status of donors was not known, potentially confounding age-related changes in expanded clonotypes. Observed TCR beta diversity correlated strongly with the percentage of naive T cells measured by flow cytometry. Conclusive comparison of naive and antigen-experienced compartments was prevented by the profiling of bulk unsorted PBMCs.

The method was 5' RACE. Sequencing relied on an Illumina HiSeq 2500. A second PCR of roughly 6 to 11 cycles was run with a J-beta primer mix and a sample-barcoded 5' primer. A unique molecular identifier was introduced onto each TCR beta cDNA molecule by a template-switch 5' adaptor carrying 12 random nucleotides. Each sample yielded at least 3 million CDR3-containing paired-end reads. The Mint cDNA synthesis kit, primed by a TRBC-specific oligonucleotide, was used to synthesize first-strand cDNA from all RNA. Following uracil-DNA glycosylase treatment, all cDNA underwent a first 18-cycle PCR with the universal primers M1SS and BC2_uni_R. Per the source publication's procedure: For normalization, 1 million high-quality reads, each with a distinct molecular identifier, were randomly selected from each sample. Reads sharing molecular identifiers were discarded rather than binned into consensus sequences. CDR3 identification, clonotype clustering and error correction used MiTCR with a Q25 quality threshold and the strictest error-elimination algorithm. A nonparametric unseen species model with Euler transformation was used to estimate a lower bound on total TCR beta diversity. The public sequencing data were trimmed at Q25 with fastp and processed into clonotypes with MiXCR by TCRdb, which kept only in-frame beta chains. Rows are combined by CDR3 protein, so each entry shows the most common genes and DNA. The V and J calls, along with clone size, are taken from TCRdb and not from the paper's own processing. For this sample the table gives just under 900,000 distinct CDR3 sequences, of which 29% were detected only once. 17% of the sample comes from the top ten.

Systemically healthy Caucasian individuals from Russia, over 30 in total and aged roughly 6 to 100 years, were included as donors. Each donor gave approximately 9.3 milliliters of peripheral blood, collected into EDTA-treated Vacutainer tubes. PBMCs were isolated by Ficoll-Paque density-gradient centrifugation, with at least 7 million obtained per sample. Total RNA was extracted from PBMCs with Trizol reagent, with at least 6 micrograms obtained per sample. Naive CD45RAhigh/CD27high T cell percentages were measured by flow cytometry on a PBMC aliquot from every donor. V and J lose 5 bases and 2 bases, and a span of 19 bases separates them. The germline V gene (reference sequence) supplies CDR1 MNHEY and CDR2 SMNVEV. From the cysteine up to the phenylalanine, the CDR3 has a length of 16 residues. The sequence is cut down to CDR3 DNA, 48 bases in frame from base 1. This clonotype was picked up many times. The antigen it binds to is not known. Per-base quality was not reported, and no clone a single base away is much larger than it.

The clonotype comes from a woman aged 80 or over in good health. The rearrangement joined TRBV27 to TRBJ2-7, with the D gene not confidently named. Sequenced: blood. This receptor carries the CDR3 CASSLYSGAGPYEQYF. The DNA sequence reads TGTGCCAGCAGTCTTTACTCGGGCGCAGGTCCCTACGAGCAGTACTTC.